This TCR beta chain emerged from a study of early T cells in non-severe SARS-CoV-2 infection (dated by TCRdb to the early 2020s). About the study as a whole: TCR sequencing used bulk RNA from unsorted whole blood, so alpha and beta chains could not be paired.

Library prep was done by 5' RACE. TCRdb lists the instrument as NextSeq 500. The TCR library protocol attached unique molecular identifiers to individual cDNA molecules to correct for sequencing error and PCR bias. Sequencing covered both TCR alpha and beta chains, and within each sample the abundances of alpha and beta sequences were tightly co-correlated. The authors' pipeline ran thus. Decombinator V4 was used to annotate the V gene, J gene and CDR3 of the TCR sequences. TCRs were defined as expanded if a significant change between any two time points was detected under a Poisson model with p below 0.0001. TCR abundances were normalised to the total number of TCRs sequenced in each sample and reported as counts per million. TRAV1-2 paired with TRAJ12, TRAJ20 or TRAJ33 defined MAIT TCRs, while TRAV10 paired with TRAJ18 defined iNKT TCRs. A search of VDJdb, accessed on 1 November 2021, was run for TCRs annotated to CMV, EBV and SARS-CoV-2, with TCRs annotated for multiple antigens excluded. Using fastp at Q25 and MiXCR, TCRdb reprocessed the public reads and kept productive beta chains. One record per CDR3 amino acid sequence lists the most common genes and DNA. These V and J calls rely on TCRdb rather than the paper's analysis. The sample has roughly 53,000 distinct CDR3 sequences on record, more than 9% of them singletons. Approximately 4.1% of the sample is in the top ten clones.

The study was a case-control design nested within a healthcare worker cohort in London, UK, with weekly nasopharyngeal swab PCR tests and blood sampling. Healthcare workers were enrolled in the week of the UK lockdown, from 23 to 31 March 2020, and were followed every week for up to roughly 16 weeks. Looking up the germline V gene yields CDR1 ENHRY and CDR2 SYGVKD. Trimming costs V 6 bases and J 0 bases, and their ends lie 9 bases apart. Taken from cysteine to phenylalanine, the CDR3 has 13 residues. Kept here is only the CDR3 DNA, which spans 39 bases and is read in frame from base 1. With respect to this clonotype: Its antigen remains undetermined. Base qualities were left out, and no much larger clone turns up one base away.

Broader findings and caveats from the paper: VDJdb matching was skewed toward anti-spike CD8 responses and likely underestimated virus-specific expansions, missing private and CD4 specificities.

The origin of this receptor is an adult who was a healthcare worker with PCR-confirmed SARS-CoV-2 infection or an uninfected control (not recorded which). The material sequenced was whole blood. The chain joins TRBV10-3 to TRBJ2-7; TRBD2 is perhaps the D gene, given 5 matching bases. The DNA sequence is TGTGCCATCAGGGACTTTAGCTCCTACGAGCAGTACTTC. This sequence encodes CAIRDFSSYEQYF.